A single sample is the source of the 19 T cell receptor beta chains below, sequenced in a study of cytotoxic CD8 clonotypes in ibrutinib-treated CLL. TCRdb keeps only in-frame clones here, not all; method: immunoSEQ multiplex PCR. The table lists about 180,000 clones, roughly 80% of them singletons. The specimen comprised PBMCs, sampled after 24 months of ibrutinib treatment. The origin of the receptors is a human donor with chronic lymphocytic leukemia.

The genes are TRBV27 and TRBJ1-5; maybe TRBD1 (6 bases). Deletions cut 8 bases from V and 0 bases from J, with 11 bases between. Germline assignment: CDR1 MNHEY and CDR2 SMNVEV (reference sequence). This CDR3 is built from 14 residues. The CDR3 nucleotides read TGTGCCAGCCGCTACAGGGCTAGCAATCAGCCCCAGCATTTT. It specifies CASRYRASNQPQHF.

This clone was observed a few times. The V call is TRBV28, the J call TRBJ1-5; D is uncertain. The CDR3 has 10 residues. The V and J ends lost 6 bases and 9 bases respectively, with 6 bases between them. The germline V gene encodes CDR1 MDHEN and CDR2 SYDVKM. CDR3 in DNA: TGTGCCAGCAGCGATCGGCCCCAGCATTTT. Translation: CASSDRPQHF.

The chain links TRBV28 to TRBJ1-2; possible D gene TRBD1, 5 bases. Trimming took 2 bases from V and 8 from J, leaving 15 bases between them. Germline CDR1 and CDR2: MDHEN and SYDVKM. CDR3 size: 14 residues. CDR3 region: CASSLGTAYRGYTF. CDR3 nucleotides: TGTGCCAGCAGTTTAGGGACCGCGTATAGGGGCTACACCTTC.

The rearrangement links TRBV30 to TRBJ2-1; D is unresolved. The CDR3 is 12 amino acids. Trimming stripped 0 bases from V and 9 bases from J, with 9 bases between. The germline CDR1 and CDR2 sequences are GTSNPN and SVGIG (reference sequence). CDR3 in DNA: TGTGCCTGGAGTGTCTTAGTCTCTGAGCAGTTCTTC. As protein: CAWSVLVSEQFF.

This clone was recorded a few times. The chain links TRBV30 to TRBJ2-5; maybe TRBD1 (5 bases). Germline V gene lookup returns CDR1 GTSNPN and CDR2 SVGIG (reference sequence). The CDR3 loop spans 14 amino acids. Between the trimmed V and J ends, which lost 1 base and 2 bases, there was a span of 11 bases. CDR3 coding DNA: TGTGCCTGGAGTGCCCGACAGATACAAGAGACCCAGTACTTC. This gives the protein CAWSARQIQETQYF.

CDR3 bases: TGCAGCTCCAGGGGGCCGGACACTGAAGCTTTCTTT. Translating it yields CSSRGPDTEAFF. The chain carries TRBV29-1 and TRBJ1-1; 8 bases match TRBD1. V lost 8 bases to trimming and J lost 3 bases; unmatched junction nucleotides: 5. The CDR3 runs 12 residues. CDR1 SQVTM and CDR2 ANQGSEA come from the germline V gene. Based on the CDR3 plus reference TRBV29-1 and TRBJ1-1, the full variable domain is SAVISQKPSRDICQRGTSLTIQCQVDSQVTMMFWYRQQPGQSLTLIATANQGSEATYESGFVIDKFPISRPNLTFSTLTVSNMSPEDSSIYLCSSRGPDTEAFFGQGTRLTVV.

The chain uses TRBV6-6 and TRBJ2-7; D call uncertain. Between the trimmed V and J ends, which lost 5 bases and 3 bases, there was a span of 5 bases. CDR3 length: 11 residues. Per the germline V gene, CDR1 is MNHNY and CDR2 is SVGAGI (reference sequence). CDR3 region: CASSNYYEQYF. CDR3 coding DNA: TGTGCCAGCAGTAACTACTACGAGCAGTACTTC.

This sequence joins TRBV18 and TRBJ1-5; 7 bases are a match to TRBD1. The germline V gene encodes CDR1 KGHSH and CDR2 LQKENI. V shed 0 bases, J shed 1 base, and the junction held 0 bases outside the gene matches. CDR3 length equals 15 residues. CDR3 in amino acids: CASSPPGQSNQPQHF. The CDR3 bases are TGTGCCAGCTCACCACCGGGACAGAGCAATCAGCCCCAGCATTTT.

The rearrangement joins TRBV6-5 to TRBJ2-2; TRBD1 matches at 7 bases. The V segment lost 6 bases and the J segment 6 bases; nucleotides outside the gene matches: 1. Germline V CDR1 and CDR2: MNHEY, SVGAGI. This CDR3 spans 12 amino acids. CDR3 protein: CASSQGAGELFF. Written as DNA, the CDR3 is TGTGCCAGCAGCCAGGGGGCCGGGGAGCTGTTTTTT.

V and J are TRBV27 and TRBJ1-5, with D perhaps matching TRBD1 (5 bases). The CDR3 spans 17 residues. Germline CDR1 MNHEY, CDR2 SMNVEV (reference sequence). V was cut by 2 bases and J by 0 bases, with 14 bases left in between. The CDR3 DNA reads as TGTGCCAGCAGTTTACCTCCCGCAGGGTCTAGCAATCAGCCCCAGCATTTT. Translation gives CASSLPPAGSSNQPQHF.

This chain connects TRBV2 to TRBJ1-5; 8 bases are shared with TRBD1. The CDR3 covers 16 residues. With V trimmed by 6 bases and J by 6 bases, 13 bases remained unmatched. Germline loops: CDR1 SNHLY, CDR2 FYNNEI. CDR3 DNA: TGTGCCAGCAGAGCGACCCCAGGGGGCACAGGTCAGCCCCAGCATTTT. Encoded protein: CASRATPGGTGQPQHF.

The sample holds a few counts of this clone. J is TRBJ1-2 and V is TRBV6-5, with 11 bases aligning to TRBD1. The CDR3 runs to 16 residues. Per the germline V gene, CDR1 is MNHEY and CDR2 is SVGAGI. Trimming removed 2 bases from V and 4 bases from J; junction bases left unmatched: 6. The CDR3 DNA reads TGTGCCAGCAGTTACACACGGACAGGGGGCGGCTATGGCTACACCTTC. Translation gives CASSYTRTGGGYGYTF.

There are a few counts of this clone. The chain has TRBV25-1 and TRBJ2-2; D is uncertain. V shed 6 bases and J shed 1 base, with 12 bases lying between them. Germline CDR1 is MGHDK and CDR2 is SYGVNS. The CDR3 runs to 15 residues. The CDR3 region has the DNA TGTGCCAGCAGCCCTACGGACGTGAACACCGGGGAGCTGTTTTTT. As protein: CASSPTDVNTGELFF.

This clone has a single count. The chain joins TRBV7-9 to TRBJ2-7; 7 bases match TRBD2. The junction had 21 bases not matched to a gene; V was cut back by 5 bases and J by 5 bases. The V gene's germline CDR1 is SEHNR and CDR2 FQNEAQ (reference sequence). This CDR3 has 18 residues. This CDR3 is CASSPAGTGGSLVHEQYF. CDR3 nucleotides: TGTGCCAGCAGCCCAGCGGGGACGGGGGGTTCGTTGGTCCACGAGCAGTACTTC. Filled out from reference TRBV7-9 and TRBJ2-7, the complete variable domain reads DTGVSQNPRHKITKRGQNVTFRCDPISEHNRLYWYRQTLGQGPEFLTYFQNEAQLEKSRLLSDRFSAERPKGSFSTLEIQRTEQGDSAMYLCASSPAGTGGSLVHEQYFGPGTRLTVT.

The chain employs TRBV7-6 and TRBJ1-4; a possible D gene is TRBD1 (6 bases). The CDR3 contains 17 residues. Germline CDR1 reads SGHVS; CDR2 reads FNYEAQ. V shed 0 bases and J shed 4 bases, with 15 bases lying between them. CDR3 DNA sequence: TGTGCCAGCAGCTTAGCTCCCGCGGGGGCAGGTAATGAAAAACTGTTTTTT. Protein: CASSLAPAGAGNEKLFF.

The CDR3 loop is CASSLRGDEQYF. In DNA, the CDR3 is TGTGCCAGCAGTCTAAGGGGTGACGAGCAGTACTTC. The J gene is TRBJ2-7, the V gene TRBV2; TRBD1 is a possible D gene (5 bases). Trimming pared 5 bases from V and 5 bases from J, leaving 10 bases between. The length of the CDR3 is 12 residues. Germline V lookup: CDR1 SNHLY, CDR2 FYNNEI.

The chain has TRBV10-3 and TRBJ2-3; D not certain. This CDR3 is 14 amino acids long. The V gene's germline CDR1 is ENHRY and CDR2 SYGVKD. The V and J ends lost 6 bases and 0 bases respectively, with 10 bases between them. The CDR3, as DNA: TGTGCCATCAGGGACGGTTCTAGCACAGATACGCAGTATTTT. This sequence encodes CAIRDGSSTDTQYF.

This sequence joins TRBV5-1 and TRBJ2-4; D possibly corresponds to TRBD2 (6 bases). This CDR3 is 14 amino acids long. Germline lookup yields CDR1 SGHRS and CDR2 YFSETQ. The germline V and J ends were trimmed by 4 bases and 7 bases, with 15 bases remaining between them. CDR3 coding DNA: TGCGCCAGCAGCCTCGGGGGATCGGAGAACATTCAGTACTTC. This gives the protein CASSLGGSENIQYF. Complete variable domain (other parts from reference TRBV5-1 and TRBJ2-4): KAGVTQTPRYLIKTRGQQVTLSCSPISGHRSVSWYQQTPGQGLQFLFEYFSETQRNKGNFPGRFSGRQFSNSRSEMNVSTLELGDSALYLCASSLGGSENIQYFGAGTRLSVL.

This clone came up a few times. The rearrangement uses TRBV6-5 and TRBJ1-5, with a weak D call TRBD1 (6 bases). Germline lookup yields CDR1 MNHEY and CDR2 SVGAGI. The CDR3 loop spans 13 amino acids. V was pared by 6 bases and J by 2 bases, with 8 bases between. CDR3: CASRRQGNQPQHF. The DNA of the CDR3 is TGTGCCAGCAGAAGACAGGGCAATCAGCCCCAGCATTTT.